This entry lists 29 T cell receptor beta chains sequenced from one sample in a study of PD-1 blockade in classical Hodgkin lymphoma. Each and every patient relapsed after autologous stem cell transplantation, and patients got differing brentuximab vedotin exposure. The repertoire was sequenced with immunoSEQ multiplex PCR; TCRdb's copy has only in-frame clones and lacks some. The sample has more than 30,000 clones, around 80% seen once. The sample in question was peripheral blood mononuclear cells (PBMCs), obtained before the second cycle of nivolumab. These receptors came from a human donor with classical Hodgkin lymphoma.

This clone was detected only once. This chain uses TRBV18 with TRBJ2-6; 8 nucleotides line up with TRBD2. The V gene's germline CDR1 is KGHSH and CDR2 LQKENI. The ends lost 3 bases at V and 2 bases at J; junction bases unmatched: 6. The CDR3 contains 17 residues. CDR3 protein: CASSPPGGGTGANVLTF. The CDR3, as DNA: TGTGCCAGCTCACCCCCGGGCGGGGGGACTGGGGCCAACGTCCTGACTTTC.

The CDR3 protein is CASSLGWGSSYEQYF. In nucleotides, the CDR3 is TGTGCCAGCAGCTTAGGGTGGGGAAGCTCCTACGAGCAGTACTTC. The chain employs TRBV7-9 and TRBJ2-7, with unresolved D. The CDR3 is 15 amino acids. The germline V gene encodes CDR1 SEHNR and CDR2 FQNEAQ (reference sequence). V was cut by 1 base and J by 0 bases, with 10 bases left in between.

This chain connects TRBV6-5 to TRBJ2-7; D possibly corresponds to TRBD1 (6 bases). Germline V gives CDR1 MNHEY, CDR2 SVGAGI. V lost 6 bases to trimming and J lost 6 bases, with 15 bases between them. CDR3 length: 13 amino acids. This CDR3 is CASSEGGVGEQYF. The CDR3 bases are TGTGCCAGCAGCGAAGGGGGTGTGGGCGAGCAGTACTTC.

This rearrangement joins TRBV16 to TRBJ2-7, with D tentatively TRBD1 (6 bases). The germline V gene encodes CDR1 KGHSY and CDR2 FQNENV. The V end was cut by 5 bases, the J end by 6 bases, with 20 bases between. CDR3 length: 15 amino acids. In DNA, the CDR3 is TGTGCCAGCAGCGGCCGTACAGGGATAATCGGCGAGCAGTACTTC. This gives the protein CASSGRTGIIGEQYF. The full variable domain, its missing parts supplied by reference TRBV16 and TRBJ2-7, is GEEVAQTPKHLVRGEGQKAKLYCAPIKGHSYVFWYQQVLKNEFKFLISFQNENVFDETGMPKERFSAKCLPNSPCSLEIQATKLEDSAVYFCASSGRTGIIGEQYFGPGTRLTVT.

CDR3 DNA sequence: TGTGCCAGCAGTCTTATTTACGGGACAGGGTATGGCTACACCTTC. As protein: CASSLIYGTGYGYTF. The J gene is TRBJ1-2, the V gene TRBV27; 9 positions agree with TRBD1. This CDR3 contains 15 residues. CDR1 MNHEY and CDR2 SMNVEV come from the germline V gene (reference sequence). Trimming at V came to 5 bases and at J to 5 bases, leaving 9 bases not matched to a gene.

This chain joins TRBV30 and TRBJ2-2; 9 bases fit TRBD1. Germline CDR1 GTSNPN, CDR2 SVGIG (reference sequence). V trimming: 5 bases; J trimming: 1 base; junction bases outside the gene matches: 5. The CDR3 loop spans 15 amino acids. CDR3 residues: CAWAPGQGNTGELFF. Written as DNA, the CDR3 is TGTGCCTGGGCTCCGGGACAGGGGAACACCGGGGAGCTGTTTTTT.

The chain carries TRBV4-3 and TRBJ2-7, with 7 bases matching TRBD1. The CDR3 is 14 residues long. J lost 4 bases, V lost 6 bases, and 9 bases had no gene match. Germline CDR1 reads LGHNA; CDR2 reads YSLEER. The CDR3 reads CASSPDRASYEQYF. The CDR3 bases are TGCGCCAGCAGTCCCGACAGGGCAAGTTACGAGCAGTACTTC.

CDR3 region: CASNRLDGEAFF. In DNA form, the CDR3 reads TGTGCCAGCAATCGTCTCGACGGTGAAGCTTTCTTT. This chain joins TRBV2 and TRBJ1-1; D unresolved. V lost 7 bases to trimming and J lost 7 bases, with 13 bases between them. Germline values: CDR1 SNHLY, CDR2 FYNNEI. The CDR3 length is 12 residues.

The chain has TRBV19 and TRBJ1-5; TRBD1 aligns across 8 bases. The CDR3 is 16 amino acids. The ends lost 3 bases at V and 3 bases at J; junction bases unmatched: 7. The germline CDR1 and CDR2 sequences are LNHDA and SQIVND (reference sequence). The CDR3 loop is CASSISWTGTNQPQHF. In DNA, the CDR3 is TGTGCCAGTAGTATTTCCTGGACAGGGACCAATCAGCCCCAGCATTTT.

The genes are TRBV30 and TRBJ2-3, with no clear D. Trimming left V 2 bases short and J 7 bases short, with 10 bases between. This CDR3 has 12 amino acids. The germline CDR1 and CDR2 sequences are GTSNPN and SVGIG (reference sequence). CDR3 sequence: CAWSLVANTQYF. DNA of the CDR3: TGTGCCTGGAGTCTAGTAGCAAATACGCAGTATTTT.

The chain links TRBV7-9 to TRBJ1-3; 7 bases fit TRBD1. The CDR3 runs to 15 residues. V trimming: 5 bases; J trimming: 0 bases; junction bases outside the gene matches: 4. Looked up from germline, CDR1 is SEHNR and CDR2 is FQNEAQ (reference sequence). DNA for the CDR3: TGTGCCAGCAGCCCAGGGGGACTCTCTGGAAACACCATATATTTT. Translation: CASSPGGLSGNTIYF.

This clone has only one observation. The chain has TRBV4-2 and TRBJ1-6, with a possible D match to TRBD1 (5 bases). Trimming removed 0 bases from V and 7 bases from J, with 13 bases in between. This CDR3 comprises 16 residues. Germline CDR1 reads LGHNA; CDR2 reads YNFKEQ. The CDR3 sequence is CASSQDTGTANSPLHF. The CDR3 bases are TGTGCCAGCAGCCAAGACACCGGGACGGCGAATTCACCCCTCCACTTT.

The genes are TRBV19 and TRBJ2-1; 9 bases agree with TRBD2. The trim removed 7 bases at V and 7 bases at J, leaving 14 bases unmatched. CDR3 length: 16 residues. The germline gives CDR1 LNHDA, CDR2 SQIVND (reference sequence). The CDR3 region has the DNA TGTGCCAGTACCCCCTACTGGGCGGGGGGGAGGAATGAGCAGTTCTTC. It encodes CASTPYWAGGRNEQFF.

The V and J genes are TRBV20-1 and TRBJ2-3; D is unresolved. Germline lookup yields CDR1 DFQATT and CDR2 SNEGSKA (reference sequence). The CDR3 is 11 amino acids. CDR3 DNA sequence: TGCAGCTCGACGAGAGGAGATACGCAGTATTTT. It encodes CSSTRGDTQYF.

The rearrangement uses TRBV4-1 and TRBJ2-7; D gene ambiguous. Germline-derived CDR1 and CDR2 are MGHRA and YSYEKL. V was pared by 0 bases and J by 8 bases, with 23 bases between. This CDR3 has 17 amino acids. CDR3 amino acids: CASSQDSRLGPDLKQYF. In DNA, the CDR3 is TGCGCCAGCAGCCAAGATTCAAGGTTAGGTCCGGACCTCAAGCAGTACTTC.

Written as DNA, the CDR3 is TGTGCCAGCAGCTCTCCCGGGAGGGGCATCACAAACTCTGGAAACACCATATATTTT. The encoded protein is CASSSPGRGITNSGNTIYF. The chain links TRBV7-8 to TRBJ1-3, with a possible D match to TRBD1 (5 bases). V dropped 4 bases and J dropped 0 bases, with 22 bases sitting between them. CDR3 size: 19 residues. Germline V CDR1 and CDR2: SGHVS, FQNEAQ.

The genes are TRBV5-6 and TRBJ2-1; 9 bases fit TRBD1. The CDR3 spans 15 residues. Germline values: CDR1 SGHDT, CDR2 YYEEEE. With V trimmed by 1 base and J by 2 bases, 1 base remained unmatched. This CDR3 reads CASSLTGGAYNEQFF. The DNA for the CDR3 is TGTGCCAGCAGCTTGACAGGGGGCGCCTACAATGAGCAGTTCTTC.

This chain uses TRBV27 with TRBJ2-7; D is ambiguous. CDR1 is MNHEY and CDR2 is SMNVEV in the germline V gene (reference sequence). Trimming took 8 bases from V and 5 from J, leaving 10 bases between them. The CDR3 contains 11 residues. The CDR3 DNA sequence: TGTGCCAGCCGCCTCCGGGACGAGCAGTACTTC. Its translation is CASRLRDEQYF.

This chain joins TRBV13 and TRBJ2-7; D is ambiguous. The ends were cut back, 4 bases at V and 7 bases at J, with 11 bases in the middle. The germline gives CDR1 PRHDT, CDR2 FYEKMQ (reference sequence). This CDR3 has 12 residues. Here the CDR3 DNA reads TGTGCCAGCAGCTCGAGGACGGAGGAGCAGTACTTC. It codes for CASSSRTEEQYF.

The V call is TRBV9, the J call TRBJ2-2; weak D call: TRBD2 (6 bases). The V end was cut by 3 bases, the J end by 5 bases, with 8 bases between. The V gene's germline CDR1 is SGDLS and CDR2 YYNGEE. The CDR3 contains 13 residues. The CDR3 DNA reads TGTGCCAGCAGCGCTCTAGCGACCGGGGAGCTGTTTTTT. This codes for CASSALATGELFF.

V is TRBV6-6 and J is TRBJ2-1, with 8 bases fitting TRBD1. CDR3 length: 13 residues. The V segment lost 10 bases and the J segment 2 bases; nucleotides outside the gene matches: 4. The germline V gene has CDR1 MNHNY and CDR2 SVGAGI (reference sequence). CDR3 sequence: CAIRQGTYNEQFF. CDR3 nucleotide sequence: TGTGCCATACGACAGGGGACCTACAATGAGCAGTTCTTC.

The chain links TRBV7-6 to TRBJ2-4, with 8 bases aligning to TRBD1. V shed 5 bases and J 3 bases; nucleotides not matched to a gene: 6. Germline CDR1 is SGHVS and CDR2 is FNYEAQ. This CDR3 is 15 amino acids long. This CDR3 is CASSLDRGGKNIQYF. The CDR3 DNA follows: TGTGCCAGCAGCCTTGACAGGGGAGGCAAAAACATTCAGTACTTC.

The V and J genes are TRBV15 and TRBJ2-1, with D perhaps given as TRBD1 or TRBD2 (7 bases each). The CDR3 has 12 amino acids. Per the germline V gene, CDR1 is LNHNV and CDR2 is YYDKDF (reference sequence). The V end was cut by 9 bases, the J end by 8 bases, with 14 bases between. The CDR3 loop is CATQGGTYEQFF. The CDR3, as DNA: TGTGCCACGCAGGGGGGGACTTATGAGCAGTTCTTC.

This clone showed up just once. The rearrangement links TRBV7-2 to TRBJ2-7, with a weak D call TRBD2 (6 bases). The V gene lost 3 bases and the J gene lost 6 bases, with 27 bases spanning the gap. This CDR3 has 18 amino acids. Germline V CDR1 and CDR2: SGHTA, FQGNSA. CDR3 DNA: TGTGCCAGCAGCTTTACGCCAGGGCGCGGGGCACGCAGAGGCGAGCAGTACTTC. Translated, it gives CASSFTPGRGARRGEQYF.

This clone turned up a few times. The genes are TRBV18 and TRBJ2-1, with TRBD1 matching 7 bases. Looked up from germline, CDR1 is KGHSH and CDR2 is LQKENI. The trim removed 0 bases at V and 4 bases at J, leaving 6 bases unmatched. There are 16 residues in the CDR3. CDR3 coding DNA: TGTGCCAGCTCACCACCCGACAGGGCATCTTACAATGAGCAGTTCTTC. This codes for CASSPPDRASYNEQFF.

The V and J genes are TRBV27 and TRBJ1-5; no definite D call. Germline CDR1 and CDR2: MNHEY and SMNVEV (reference sequence). The CDR3 contains 16 residues. V lost 5 bases and J lost 3, with 17 bases in between. The CDR3: CASSPYPRTTNQPQHF. CDR3 sequence (DNA): TGTGCCAGCAGTCCCTACCCCAGGACGACCAATCAGCCCCAGCATTTT.

This chain links TRBV5-1 with TRBJ2-7; D call uncertain. V lost 4 bases to trimming and J lost 0 bases, with 5 bases between them. Germline V gene data show CDR1 as SGHRS and CDR2 as YFSETQ. The CDR3 runs 12 residues. CDR3 DNA: TGCGCCAGCAGCCGCACCTCCTACGAGCAGTACTTC. It yields the protein CASSRTSYEQYF.

The gene calls are TRBV4-1 and TRBJ2-1; 11 bases are shared with TRBD1. The CDR3 consists of 17 residues. V shed 1 base, J shed 7 bases, and the junction held 9 bases outside the gene matches. Per germline, CDR1 MGHRA and CDR2 YSYEKL. CDR3 nucleotide sequence: TGCGCCAGCAGCCAAGTCACCGGGACAGGGGGATGGAATGAGCAGTTCTTC. Residues: CASSQVTGTGGWNEQFF.

The CDR3 bases are TGCGCCAGCAGTGTTTCAGGGCCTGGGGCCAACGTCCTGACTTTC. It translates to CASSVSGPGANVLTF. The rearrangement links TRBV5-1 to TRBJ2-6, with a tentative D call TRBD1 (5 bases). This CDR3 has 15 amino acids. CDR1 is SGHRS and CDR2 is YFSETQ in the germline V gene. V dropped 5 bases and J dropped 2 bases, with 11 bases sitting between them.